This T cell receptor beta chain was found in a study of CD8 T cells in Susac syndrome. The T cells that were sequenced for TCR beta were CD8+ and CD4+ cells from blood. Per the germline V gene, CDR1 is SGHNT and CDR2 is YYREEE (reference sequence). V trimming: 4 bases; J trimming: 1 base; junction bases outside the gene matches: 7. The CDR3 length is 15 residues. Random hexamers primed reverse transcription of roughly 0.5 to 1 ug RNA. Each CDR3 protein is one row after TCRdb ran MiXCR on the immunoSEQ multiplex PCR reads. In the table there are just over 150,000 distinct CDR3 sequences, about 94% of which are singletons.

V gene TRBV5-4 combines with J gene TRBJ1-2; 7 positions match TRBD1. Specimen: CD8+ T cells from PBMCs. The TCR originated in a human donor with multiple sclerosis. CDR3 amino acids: CASSVGQNFNYGYTF. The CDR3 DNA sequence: TGTGCCAGCAGCGTGGGACAGAACTTTAACTATGGCTACACCTTC.